A few counts support the clone carrying this T cell receptor (beta chain). Germline V gene sequence: CDR1 SGHKS, CDR2 YYEKEE (reference sequence). The CDR3 covers 15 residues. The junction had 8 bases not matched to a gene; V was cut back by 4 bases and J by 4 bases. Using a J-beta primer mix together with a sample-barcoded 5' primer, a second PCR was run for roughly 7 to 11 cycles. Each of the cDNA molecules was tagged by a template-switch adaptor with 12 random nucleotides. TCRdb recomputed calls from the 5' RACE reads with MiXCR, one row per CDR3 protein. Of around 820,000 distinct CDR3 sequences listed, approximately 25% were seen once; the top ten hold 3% to 4%. The sample is drawn from a study of blood T cells in healthy people across ages. Another study also made use of these data, one on T cells of mothers and their children.

This TCR derives from a boy aged 10-17 years in good health. Material for sequencing was blood. This chain links TRBV5-5 with TRBJ1-2, with 9 bases aligning to TRBD1. CDR3 sequence (DNA): TGTGCCAGCAGCGCGGACAGGGGATATCCCTATGGCTACACCTTC. Translation gives CASSADRGYPYGYTF.